This record covers a single T cell receptor (beta chain). This entry comes from a study of blood T cell repertoires in COVID-19. Overall study context: Material from acute and convalescent COVID-19 was sourced from the United States, Italy and Spain. The analysed material was cDNA or gDNA that came from T cells, B-cell-depleted T cells, or PBMCs.

With 4 bases removed from V and 10 bases from J, the gap between germline ends came to 13 bases. CDR3 size: 13 residues. The authors' processing: Scientists estimated how many nucleated cells there were by amplifying reference gene primers. Assay used: immunoSEQ multiplex PCR; TCRdb lists only in-frame clones, some missing. From that table come the V and J calls and clone size; the DNA was used to work out D and trimming. The profile shows approximately 70,000 clones, approximately 90% of them singletons. The receptor comes from an elderly woman with active COVID-19. The sample comprised peripheral blood. This chain links TRBV12-3 or TRBV12-4 with TRBJ1-4; the D gene is possibly TRBD1 (6 bases). The CDR3 DNA is TGTGCCAGCAGTTCCACAGGGTTTGGAAAACTGTTTTTT. This sequence encodes CASSSTGFGKLFF.